The 25 T cell receptor beta chains in this list originate from one sample, sequenced in a study of control samples from healthy donors and cancer patients. Assay: immunoSEQ multiplex PCR; the TCRdb copy retains only in-frame clones and omits some. The data contain 61,000 or so clones, around 91% of them seen just once; the ten biggest clones take up around 5.4%. The sequenced material came from PBMCs. The receptors shown here come from a man aged 55-75 years with colorectal cancer.

The chain combines TRBV4-1 with TRBJ1-2; 7 bases are shared with TRBD1. The CDR3 length is 16 residues. The junction had 7 bases not matched to a gene; V was cut back by 1 base and J by 2 bases. Per the germline V gene, CDR1 is MGHRA and CDR2 is YSYEKL. The CDR3 reads CASSQAGQGGNYGYTF. CDR3 in DNA: TGCGCCAGCAGCCAAGCGGGGCAGGGGGGGAACTATGGCTACACCTTC.

The J gene is TRBJ2-7, the V gene TRBV9, with TRBD1 matching 12 bases. Looked up from germline, CDR1 is SGDLS and CDR2 is YYNGEE. This CDR3 is built from 14 residues. Unmatched junction bases numbered 4, after V lost 3 bases and J lost 6 bases. CDR3 bases: TGTGCCAGCAGCGGCCGGGACAGGGGGCCCGAGCAGTACTTC. Amino acids: CASSGRDRGPEQYF.

The chain carries TRBV7-6 and TRBJ1-3; maybe TRBD1 (5 bases). The V and J ends lost 5 bases and 1 base respectively, with 12 bases between them. The CDR3 runs to 15 residues. Germline CDR1 and CDR2: SGHVS and FNYEAQ. The CDR3 spells CASSALQGSGNTIYF. CDR3 nucleotide sequence: TGTGCCAGCAGCGCCCTTCAGGGATCTGGAAACACCATATATTTT.

The chain has TRBV4-2 and TRBJ2-7; D is ambiguous. The germline gives CDR1 LGHNA, CDR2 YNFKEQ. V shed 0 bases and J shed 2 bases, with 14 bases lying between them. This CDR3 region has 16 residues. The CDR3 region is CASSQDTQSFPYEQYF. CDR3 nucleotides: TGTGCCAGCAGCCAAGATACCCAATCTTTTCCCTACGAGCAGTACTTC.

This rearrangement joins TRBV10-1 to TRBJ2-7; maybe TRBD2 (5 bases). The germline CDR1 and CDR2 sequences are WNHNN and SYGVQD (reference sequence). Trimming removed 5 bases from V and 9 bases from J, with 17 bases in between. CDR3 length: 13 residues. The CDR3 bases are TGCGCCAGCAGTCGGACGGTCGGAGGTTGGCAGTACTTC. It translates to CASSRTVGGWQYF.

The chain combines TRBV7-9 with TRBJ2-7; 8 bases match TRBD1. Trimming at V came to 6 bases and at J to 3 bases, leaving 22 bases not matched to a gene. The germline gives CDR1 SEHNR, CDR2 FQNEAQ (reference sequence). This CDR3 has 19 amino acids. The CDR3 loop reads CASRPPKDRVPVVGYEQYF. The CDR3 region has the DNA TGTGCCAGCAGGCCCCCGAAGGACAGGGTCCCTGTGGTGGGCTACGAGCAGTACTTC.

The genes are TRBV5-1 and TRBJ2-1; D is undetermined. Deletions cut 0 bases from V and 4 bases from J, with 11 bases between. Germline values: CDR1 SGHRS, CDR2 YFSETQ. The CDR3 contains 15 residues. DNA of the CDR3: TGCGCCAGCAGCTTGGAGCAACCGCGGTACAATGAGCAGTTCTTC. As protein: CASSLEQPRYNEQFF.

This clone was found once. V is TRBV9 and J is TRBJ2-3, with D possibly TRBD1 on 6 matching bases. Trimming pared 0 bases from V and 2 bases from J, leaving 10 bases between. Germline V gene data show CDR1 as SGDLS and CDR2 as YYNGEE. The CDR3 spans 15 residues. Here the CDR3 reads CASSVEGENTDTQYF. The CDR3 region has the DNA TGTGCCAGCAGCGTAGAGGGGGAAAACACAGATACGCAGTATTTT. Complete variable domain (other parts from reference TRBV9 and TRBJ2-3): DSGVTQTPKHLITATGQRVTLRCSPRSGDLSVYWYQQSLDQGLQFLIQYYNGEERAKGNILERFSAQQFPDLHSELNLSSLELGDSALYFCASSVEGENTDTQYFGPGTRLTVL.

This sequence joins TRBV7-9 and TRBJ1-1, with a possible D match to TRBD1 (5 bases). This CDR3 comprises 16 residues. The V gene's germline CDR1 is SEHNR and CDR2 FQNEAQ (reference sequence). Between the trimmed V and J ends, which lost 4 bases and 0 bases, there was a span of 15 bases. This CDR3 is CASSSAPGRLNTEAFF. CDR3 DNA: TGTGCCAGCAGCTCAGCCCCGGGACGGCTGAACACTGAAGCTTTCTTT. The whole variable domain, remainder taken from reference TRBV7-9 and TRBJ1-1, is DTGVSQNPRHKITKRGQNVTFRCDPISEHNRLYWYRQTLGQGPEFLTYFQNEAQLEKSRLLSDRFSAERPKGSFSTLEIQRTEQGDSAMYLCASSSAPGRLNTEAFFGQGTRLTVV.

The chain is built from TRBV4-1 and TRBJ2-1; perhaps TRBD1 as D (5 bases). Germline V gene data show CDR1 as MGHRA and CDR2 as YSYEKL. CDR3 size: 15 residues. Trimming left V 1 base short and J 6 bases short, with 13 bases between. The CDR3 spells CASSQGQGGLNEQFF. The CDR3 region has the DNA TGCGCCAGCAGCCAAGGGCAGGGTGGGCTCAATGAGCAGTTCTTC.

The rearrangement joins TRBV5-6 to TRBJ2-3; the D is unclear. The CDR3 sequence is 14 residues long. Germline V gives CDR1 SGHDT, CDR2 YYEEEE. V shed 4 bases and J shed 0 bases, with 9 bases lying between them. The CDR3 loop reads CASSAGYSTDTQYF. CDR3 coding DNA: TGTGCCAGCAGCGCTGGATATAGCACAGATACGCAGTATTTT.

J is TRBJ1-1 and V is TRBV5-4; no firm D call. The CDR3 extends over 15 amino acids. V shed 0 bases and J shed 9 bases, with 18 bases lying between them. Germline assignment: CDR1 SGHNT and CDR2 YYREEE (reference sequence). CDR3: CASSLVSGPKDKAFF. The CDR3 coding sequence is TGTGCCAGCAGCTTGGTGTCGGGCCCCAAAGATAAAGCTTTCTTT.

The chain uses TRBV3-1 (or the pseudogene TRBV3-2) and TRBJ1-4; no clear D gene. Trimming took off 5 bases at V and 7 bases at J, with 8 bases between the two ends. CDR3 length equals 12 residues. The germline V gene encodes CDR1 LGHDT and CDR2 YNNKEL (reference sequence). The CDR3 region is CASSTPGEKLFF. The CDR3 nucleotides read TGTGCCAGCAGCACCCCAGGTGAAAAACTGTTTTTT.

This clone has more than one count but fewer than ten. The CDR3 region has the DNA TGTGCCAGCAGCTTGCGGGAAACGGCAGCTTTCTTT. Amino acid sequence: CASSLRETAAFF. V is TRBV5-8 and J is TRBJ1-1; D is unresolved. Germline CDR1 SGHTS, CDR2 YDEGEE. There are 12 residues in the CDR3. Between the trimmed V and J ends, which lost 1 base and 10 bases, there was a span of 11 bases. The full variable domain, in which reference TRBV5-8 and TRBJ1-1 provide the parts outside the CDR3, is EAGVTQSPTHLIKTRGQQATLRCSPISGHTSVYWYQQALGLGLQFLLWYDEGEERNRGNFPPRFSGRQFPNYSSELNVNALELEDSALYLCASSLRETAAFFGQGTRLTVV.

V usage is TRBV7-9 and J usage is TRBJ2-5; 12 bases align to TRBD1. The CDR3 spans 15 residues. V was pared by 8 bases and J by 4 bases, with 8 bases of the junction left unmatched. Germline V CDR1 and CDR2: SEHNR, FQNEAQ (reference sequence). CDR3 protein: CASGPGQGAGETQYF. In DNA form, the CDR3 reads TGTGCCAGCGGTCCGGGACAGGGGGCAGGAGAGACCCAGTACTTC.

This clone was observed a single time. J is TRBJ1-1 and V is TRBV9; D is uncertain. Trimming removed 3 bases at V and 2 bases at J, with 11 bases between. In germline, CDR1 is SGDLS, CDR2 YYNGEE. The CDR3 covers 14 residues. The CDR3 loop reads CASSGFGPNTEAFF. CDR3 nucleotide sequence: TGTGCCAGCAGCGGCTTTGGGCCAAACACTGAAGCTTTCTTT.

This clone was seen only once. The V and J genes are TRBV9 and TRBJ2-2; 7 bases agree with TRBD2. Trimming took 0 bases from V and 6 from J; bases not matched to a gene: 8. The CDR3 has 16 amino acids. Per the germline V gene, CDR1 is SGDLS and CDR2 is YYNGEE. The DNA for the CDR3 is TGTGCCAGCAGCGTAGAGGGAGGGTTATTCCCCGGGGAGCTGTTTTTT. This encodes CASSVEGGLFPGELFF.

The rearrangement uses TRBV5-5 and TRBJ1-2; 10 bases are shared with TRBD1. This CDR3 has 14 amino acids. V shed 3 bases and J 6 bases; nucleotides not matched to a gene: 5. Germline assignment: CDR1 SGHKS and CDR2 YYEKEE (reference sequence). CDR3 residues: CASSSRTGGDGYTF. CDR3 bases: TGTGCCAGCAGCTCGAGGACAGGGGGGGATGGCTACACCTTC.

The chain employs TRBV5-1 and TRBJ2-2; perhaps TRBD2 as D (5 bases). Germline loops: CDR1 SGHRS, CDR2 YFSETQ. The V end lost 4 bases, the J end lost 0 bases, and 10 bases lay between the germline ends. This CDR3 has 15 amino acids. CDR3 nucleotide sequence: TGCGCCAGCAGCGAGGGATCCGCGAACACCGGGGAGCTGTTTTTT. Its translation is CASSEGSANTGELFF.

The chain joins TRBV9 to TRBJ1-5, with 8 bases matching TRBD1. The CDR3 has 20 amino acids. The trim removed 0 bases at V and 3 bases at J, leaving 17 bases unmatched. Per germline, CDR1 SGDLS and CDR2 YYNGEE. CDR3 residues: CASSVGAGGLPIPPNQPQHF. In DNA, the CDR3 is TGTGCCAGCAGCGTAGGGGCAGGGGGCCTTCCAATCCCTCCCAATCAGCCCCAGCATTTT.

Remarks on this clone: This same CDR3 is encoded by further DNA sequences in the sample. V usage is TRBV18 and J usage is TRBJ1-1; D is unresolved. The CDR3 spans 12 residues. V was shortened by 1 base and J by 0 bases, with 0 bases between the two germline ends. Germline V gene data show CDR1 as KGHSH and CDR2 as LQKENI. CDR3 region: CASSPLNTEAFF. The DNA for the CDR3 is TGTGCCAGCTCACCACTGAACACTGAAGCTTTCTTT.

J is TRBJ2-1 and V is TRBV1; the DNA was not used to check the table's D call, TRBD2. TRBV1 is a listed pseudogene. There are 15 residues in the CDR3. Written as DNA, the CDR3 is TGCACCAGCAGCCAACTAGCGGGGGGGCACCATGAGCAGTTCTTC. Amino acids: CTSSQLAGGHHEQFF.

The chain has TRBV30 and TRBJ1-4; 8 positions match TRBD1. Germline V gene data show CDR1 as GTSNPN and CDR2 as SVGIG (reference sequence). After removal of 6 bases from V and 5 bases from J, the junction contained 14 bases not matched to a gene. The length of the CDR3 is 16 residues. The CDR3 DNA reads TGTGCCTGCCAGGGGGCGGGCGGTCTACAAAATGAAAAACTGTTTTTT. Translating gives CACQGAGGLQNEKLFF.

In its sample, this clone was seen a few times. This chain links TRBV14 with TRBJ1-3, with D perhaps TRBD1 (5 bases). The CDR3 covers 16 residues. CDR1 and CDR2 from the germline V gene are SGHDN and FVKESK. The germline V and J ends were trimmed by 4 bases and 0 bases, with 13 bases remaining between them. For the CDR3, the DNA is TGTGCCAGCAGCCCCTTGGGACCGAGCTCTGGAAACACCATATATTTT. Translating it yields CASSPLGPSSGNTIYF. Full variable domain (missing parts from reference TRBV14 and TRBJ1-3): EAGVTQFPSHSVIEKGQTVTLRCDPISGHDNLYWYRRVMGKEIKFLLHFVKESKQDESGMPNNRFLAERTGGTYSTLKVQPAELEDSGVYFCASSPLGPSSGNTIYFGEGSWLTVV.

This clone showed up just a few times. The chain carries TRBV2 and TRBJ1-1; no clear D gene. The CDR3 runs to 13 residues. Germline CDR1 SNHLY, CDR2 FYNNEI. Trimming took off 4 bases at V and 1 base at J, with 7 bases between the two ends. For the CDR3, the DNA is TGTGCCAGCAGTGCCGACACGAACACTGAAGCTTTCTTT. Amino acids: CASSADTNTEAFF.